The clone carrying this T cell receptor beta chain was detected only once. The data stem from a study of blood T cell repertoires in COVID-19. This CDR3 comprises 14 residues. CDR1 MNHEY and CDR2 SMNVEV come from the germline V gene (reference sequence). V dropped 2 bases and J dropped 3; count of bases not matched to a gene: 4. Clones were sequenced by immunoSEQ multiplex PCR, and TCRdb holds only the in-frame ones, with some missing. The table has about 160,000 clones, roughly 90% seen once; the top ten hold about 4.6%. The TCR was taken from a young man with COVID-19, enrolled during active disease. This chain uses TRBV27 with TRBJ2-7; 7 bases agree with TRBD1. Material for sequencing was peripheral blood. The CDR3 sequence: CASSLKRTGYEQYF. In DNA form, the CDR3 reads TGTGCCAGCAGTTTAAAGAGGACAGGCTACGAGCAGTACTTC.